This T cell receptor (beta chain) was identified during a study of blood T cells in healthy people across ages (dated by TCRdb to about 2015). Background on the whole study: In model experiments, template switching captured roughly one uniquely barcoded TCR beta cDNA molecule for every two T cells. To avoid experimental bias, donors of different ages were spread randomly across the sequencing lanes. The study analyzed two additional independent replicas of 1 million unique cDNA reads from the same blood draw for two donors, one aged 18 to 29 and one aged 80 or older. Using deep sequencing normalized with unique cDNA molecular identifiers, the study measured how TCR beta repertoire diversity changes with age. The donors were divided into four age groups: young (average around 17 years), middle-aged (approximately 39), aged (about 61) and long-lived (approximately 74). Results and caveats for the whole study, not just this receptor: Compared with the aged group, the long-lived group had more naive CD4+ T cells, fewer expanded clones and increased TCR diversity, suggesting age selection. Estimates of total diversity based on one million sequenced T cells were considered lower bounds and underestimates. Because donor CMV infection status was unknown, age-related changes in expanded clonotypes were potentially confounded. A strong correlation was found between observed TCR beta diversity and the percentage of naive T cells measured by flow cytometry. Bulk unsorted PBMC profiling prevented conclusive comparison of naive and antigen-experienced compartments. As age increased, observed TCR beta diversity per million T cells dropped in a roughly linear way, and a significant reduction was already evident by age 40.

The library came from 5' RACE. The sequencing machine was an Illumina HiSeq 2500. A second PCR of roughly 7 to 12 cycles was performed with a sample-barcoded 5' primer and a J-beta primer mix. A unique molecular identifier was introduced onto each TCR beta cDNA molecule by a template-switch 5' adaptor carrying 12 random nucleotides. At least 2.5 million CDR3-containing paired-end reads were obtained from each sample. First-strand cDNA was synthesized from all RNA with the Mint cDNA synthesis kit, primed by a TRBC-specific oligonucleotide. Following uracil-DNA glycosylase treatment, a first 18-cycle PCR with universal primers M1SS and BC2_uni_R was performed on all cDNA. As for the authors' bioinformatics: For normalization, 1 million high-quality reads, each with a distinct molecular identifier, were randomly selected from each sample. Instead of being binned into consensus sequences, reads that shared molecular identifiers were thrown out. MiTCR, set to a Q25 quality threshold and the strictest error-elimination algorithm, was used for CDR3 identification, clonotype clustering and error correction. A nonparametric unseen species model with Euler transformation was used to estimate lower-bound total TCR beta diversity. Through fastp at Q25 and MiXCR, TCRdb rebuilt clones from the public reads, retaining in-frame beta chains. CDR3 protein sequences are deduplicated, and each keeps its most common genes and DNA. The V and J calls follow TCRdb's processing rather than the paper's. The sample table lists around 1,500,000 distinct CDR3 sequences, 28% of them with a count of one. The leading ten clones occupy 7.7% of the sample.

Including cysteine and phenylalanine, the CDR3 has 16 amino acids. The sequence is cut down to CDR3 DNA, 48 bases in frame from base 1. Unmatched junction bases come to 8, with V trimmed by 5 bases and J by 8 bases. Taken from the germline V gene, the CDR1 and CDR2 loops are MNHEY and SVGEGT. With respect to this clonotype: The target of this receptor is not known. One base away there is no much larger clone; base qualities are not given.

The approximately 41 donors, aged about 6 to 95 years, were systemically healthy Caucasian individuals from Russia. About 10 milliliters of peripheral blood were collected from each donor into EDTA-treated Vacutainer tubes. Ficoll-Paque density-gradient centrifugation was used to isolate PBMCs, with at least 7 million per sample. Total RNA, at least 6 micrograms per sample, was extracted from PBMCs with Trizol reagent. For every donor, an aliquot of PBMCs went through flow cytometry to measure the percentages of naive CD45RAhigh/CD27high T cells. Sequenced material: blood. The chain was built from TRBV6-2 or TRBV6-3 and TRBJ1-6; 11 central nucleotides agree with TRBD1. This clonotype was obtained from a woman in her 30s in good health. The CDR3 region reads CASSPTGQGVDSPLHF. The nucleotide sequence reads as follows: TGTGCCAGCAGTCCGACGGGACAGGGGGTGGATTCACCCCTCCACTTT.